A selection of T cell receptor beta chains follows, all from one sample in a study of siplizumab effects on memory and regulatory T cells. The repertoire was sequenced with immunoSEQ multiplex PCR; TCRdb's copy has only in-frame clones and lacks some. This table has 70,000 to 90,000 clones, 90% appearing once. The sequenced sample was CD4+ T cells sorted from blood. The receptors were sampled from a human donor in good health. CDR3s include the opening cysteine and the closing phenylalanine or tryptophan. The order of the fields is clone size, V gene, D gene, J gene, CDR3 DNA, CDR3 protein. The D gene is left open where the match is weak. Clone size is given for some rows only: seen once, a few or many times, or a class if the clone is expanded.

abundance: once
v_gene: TRBV7-6
d_gene: TRBD1
j_gene: TRBJ2-7
CDR3nt: TGTGCCAGCAGCCCTCACGTGATGACAGGGGACGAGCAGTACTTC
CDR3aa: CASSPHVMTGDEQYF

abundance: few
v_gene: TRBV7-8
d_gene: TRBD1
j_gene: TRBJ1-1
CDR3nt: TGTGCCAGCAGCATGGGACAGAAAGCTTTCTTT
CDR3aa: CASSMGQKAFF

abundance: -
v_gene: TRBV7-9
d_gene: -
j_gene: TRBJ2-6
CDR3nt: TGTGCCAGCAGGAAAAGAGGGCAGGGTGAAAGCTCTGGGGCCAACGTCCTGACTTTC
CDR3aa: CASRKRGQGESSGANVLTF

abundance: -
v_gene: TRBV29-1
d_gene: -
j_gene: TRBJ2-2
CDR3nt: TGCAGCGTCGACCCCTCCGGGGGAAACACCGGGGAGCTGTTTTTT
CDR3aa: CSVDPSGGNTGELFF

abundance: -
v_gene: TRBV5-4
d_gene: TRBD2
j_gene: TRBJ2-3
CDR3nt: TGTGCCAGCAGCTTACCGGGACTAGCGGGAAACACAGATACGCAGTATTTT
CDR3aa: CASSLPGLAGNTDTQYF

abundance: -
v_gene: TRBV15
d_gene: -
j_gene: TRBJ2-7
CDR3nt: TGTGCCACCAGCAGAGATTACGGGAACTACGAGCAGTACTTC
CDR3aa: CATSRDYGNYEQYF

abundance: few
v_gene: TRBV5-1
d_gene: -
j_gene: TRBJ1-1
CDR3nt: TGCGCCAGCAGCTTGGGAGCAGGGGCGCGAACTGAAGCTTTCTTT
CDR3aa: CASSLGAGARTEAFF

abundance: -
v_gene: TRBV4-3
d_gene: -
j_gene: TRBJ1-1
CDR3nt: TGCGCCAGCAGCTCCCCTACCCAAAGGACTGAAGCTTTCTTT
CDR3aa: CASSSPTQRTEAFF

abundance: -
v_gene: TRBV7-2
d_gene: TRBD2
j_gene: TRBJ2-1
CDR3nt: TGTGCCAGCAGCTTAGCGGGAGGGCCCGGAAGGAATGAGCAGTTCTTC
CDR3aa: CASSLAGGPGRNEQFF

abundance: -
v_gene: TRBV28
d_gene: -
j_gene: TRBJ2-1
CDR3nt: TGTGCCAGCAGTTTACCGGGGGCAAACAATGAGCAGTTCTTC
CDR3aa: CASSLPGANNEQFF

abundance: once
v_gene: TRBV30
d_gene: TRBD1
j_gene: TRBJ2-7
CDR3nt: TGTGCCTGGAAACGGGACAGGGGCTTTCTTGCTCACAACGAGCAGTACTTC
CDR3aa: CAWKRDRGFLAHNEQYF

abundance: -
v_gene: TRBV10-3
d_gene: -
j_gene: TRBJ2-5
CDR3nt: TGTGCCATCAGGGACTCCTCGGGGGAGACCCAGTACTTC
CDR3aa: CAIRDSSGETQYF

abundance: -
v_gene: TRBV6-1
d_gene: -
j_gene: TRBJ2-2
CDR3nt: TGTGCCAGCAGTGAGGTGGGCGGGAATCTTAACGGGGAGCTGTTTTTT
CDR3aa: CASSEVGGNLNGELFF

abundance: once
v_gene: TRBV11-1
d_gene: -
j_gene: TRBJ1-1
CDR3nt: TGTGCCAGCAGCAACGACCGACAGTACACTGAAGCTTTCTTT
CDR3aa: CASSNDRQYTEAFF